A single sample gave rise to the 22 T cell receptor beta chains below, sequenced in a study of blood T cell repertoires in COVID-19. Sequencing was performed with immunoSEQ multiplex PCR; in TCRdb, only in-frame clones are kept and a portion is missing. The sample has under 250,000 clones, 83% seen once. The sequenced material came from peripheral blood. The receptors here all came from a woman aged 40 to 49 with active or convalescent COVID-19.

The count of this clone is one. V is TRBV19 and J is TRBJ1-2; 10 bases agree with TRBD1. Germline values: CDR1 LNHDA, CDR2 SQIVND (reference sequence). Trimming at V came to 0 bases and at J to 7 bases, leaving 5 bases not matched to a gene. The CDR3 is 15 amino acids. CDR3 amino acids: CASSIEGTGVSGYTF. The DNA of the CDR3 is TGTGCCAGTAGTATAGAGGGGACAGGGGTGAGTGGCTACACCTTC.

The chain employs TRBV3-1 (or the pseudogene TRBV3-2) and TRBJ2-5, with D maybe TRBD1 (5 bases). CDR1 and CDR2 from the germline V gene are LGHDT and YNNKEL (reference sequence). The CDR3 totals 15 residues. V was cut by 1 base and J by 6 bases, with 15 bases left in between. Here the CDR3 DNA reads TGTGCCAGCAGCCAAGGGGCAGGGAATTTGCAGACCCAGTACTTC. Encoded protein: CASSQGAGNLQTQYF.

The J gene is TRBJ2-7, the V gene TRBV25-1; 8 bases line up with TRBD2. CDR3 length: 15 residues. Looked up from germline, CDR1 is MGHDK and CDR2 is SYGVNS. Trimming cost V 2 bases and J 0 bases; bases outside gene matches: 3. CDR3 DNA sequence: TGTGCCAGCAGTGAAGAGCGGGAGCTCTCCTACGAGCAGTACTTC. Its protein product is CASSEERELSYEQYF.

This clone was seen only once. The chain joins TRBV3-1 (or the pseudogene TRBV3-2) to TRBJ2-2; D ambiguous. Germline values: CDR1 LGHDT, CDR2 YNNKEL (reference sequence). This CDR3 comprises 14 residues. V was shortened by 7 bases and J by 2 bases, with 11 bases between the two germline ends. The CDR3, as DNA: TGTGCCAGCAATCCGGAGACTAACACCGGGGAGCTGTTTTTT. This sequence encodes CASNPETNTGELFF.

In DNA, the CDR3 is TGTGCCAGCAGCCCCCCTCGGACAGGGCCTTTTGGCTCCTACGAGCAGTACTTC. Protein sequence: CASSPPRTGPFGSYEQYF. The V gene is TRBV7-9, the J gene TRBJ2-7, with 8 positions matching TRBD1. CDR1 SEHNR and CDR2 FQNEAQ come from the germline V gene (reference sequence). CDR3 length: 18 residues. V dropped 5 bases and J dropped 0; count of bases not matched to a gene: 15.

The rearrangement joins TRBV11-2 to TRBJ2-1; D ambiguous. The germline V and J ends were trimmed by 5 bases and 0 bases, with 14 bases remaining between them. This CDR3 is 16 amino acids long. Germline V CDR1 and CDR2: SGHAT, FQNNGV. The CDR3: CASSGLRPSSYNEQFF. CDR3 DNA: TGTGCCAGCAGCGGGCTCAGGCCCTCCTCCTACAATGAGCAGTTCTTC.

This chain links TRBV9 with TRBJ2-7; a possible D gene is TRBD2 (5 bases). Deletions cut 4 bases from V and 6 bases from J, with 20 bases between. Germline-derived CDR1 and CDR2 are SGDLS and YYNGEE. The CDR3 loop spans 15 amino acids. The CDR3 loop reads CASSPGEILASEQYF. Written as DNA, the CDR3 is TGTGCCAGCAGCCCCGGGGAGATTTTGGCCTCCGAGCAGTACTTC.

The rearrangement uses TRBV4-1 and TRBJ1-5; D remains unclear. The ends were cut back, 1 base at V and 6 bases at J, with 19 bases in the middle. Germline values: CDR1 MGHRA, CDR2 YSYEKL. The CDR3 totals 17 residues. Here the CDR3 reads CASSQVILRGRGQPQHF. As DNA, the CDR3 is TGCGCCAGCAGCCAAGTGATATTAAGAGGGAGAGGTCAGCCCCAGCATTTT.

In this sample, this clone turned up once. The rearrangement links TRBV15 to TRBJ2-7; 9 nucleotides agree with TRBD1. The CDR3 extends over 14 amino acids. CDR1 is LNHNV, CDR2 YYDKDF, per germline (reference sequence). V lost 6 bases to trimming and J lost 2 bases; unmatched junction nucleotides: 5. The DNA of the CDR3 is TGTGCCACCAGGAAAACAGGGGGCACCTACGAGCAGTACTTC. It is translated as CATRKTGGTYEQYF. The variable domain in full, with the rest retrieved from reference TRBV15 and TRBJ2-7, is DAMVIQNPRYQVTQFGKPVTLSCSQTLNHNVMYWYQQKSSQAPKLLFHYYDKDFNNEADTPDNFQSRRPNTSFCFLDIRSPGLGDTAMYLCATRKTGGTYEQYFGPGTRLTVT.

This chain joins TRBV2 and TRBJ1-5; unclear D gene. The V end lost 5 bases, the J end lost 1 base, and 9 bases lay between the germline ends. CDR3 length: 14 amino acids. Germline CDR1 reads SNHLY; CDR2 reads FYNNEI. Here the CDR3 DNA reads TGTGCCAGCAGTTACCGACAAAGCAATCAGCCCCAGCATTTT. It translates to CASSYRQSNQPQHF. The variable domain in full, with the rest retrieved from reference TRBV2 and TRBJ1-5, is EPEVTQTPSHQVTQMGQEVILRCVPISNHLYFYWYRQILGQKVEFLVSFYNNEISEKSEIFDDQFSVERPDGSNFTLKIRSTKLEDSAMYFCASSYRQSNQPQHFGDGTRLSIL.

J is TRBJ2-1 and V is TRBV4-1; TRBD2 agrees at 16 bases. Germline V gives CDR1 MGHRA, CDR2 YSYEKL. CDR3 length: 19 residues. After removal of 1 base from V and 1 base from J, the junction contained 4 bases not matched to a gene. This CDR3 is CASSQGGLAGGFSYNEQFF. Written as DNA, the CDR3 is TGCGCCAGCAGCCAAGGGGGACTAGCGGGAGGGTTTTCCTACAATGAGCAGTTCTTC.

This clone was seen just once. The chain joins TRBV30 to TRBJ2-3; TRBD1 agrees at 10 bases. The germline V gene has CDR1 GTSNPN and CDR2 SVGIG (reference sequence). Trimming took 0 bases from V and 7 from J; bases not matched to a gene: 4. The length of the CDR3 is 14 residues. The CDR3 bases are TGTGCCTGGAGTGTGGGACAGGGGAGGAATACGCAGTATTTT. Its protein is CAWSVGQGRNTQYF.

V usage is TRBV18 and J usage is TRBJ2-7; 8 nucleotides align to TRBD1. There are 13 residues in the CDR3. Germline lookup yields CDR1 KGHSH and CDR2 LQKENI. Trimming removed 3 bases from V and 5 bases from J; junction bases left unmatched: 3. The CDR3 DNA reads TGTGCCAGCTCACCGGACAGGGAGGACGAGCAGTACTTC. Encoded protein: CASSPDREDEQYF. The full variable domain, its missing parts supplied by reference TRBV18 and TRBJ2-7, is NAGVMQNPRHLVRRRGQEARLRCSPMKGHSHVYWYRQLPEEGLKFMVYLQKENIIDESGMPKERFSAEFPKEGPSILRIQQVVRGDSAAYFCASSPDREDEQYFGPGTRLTVT.

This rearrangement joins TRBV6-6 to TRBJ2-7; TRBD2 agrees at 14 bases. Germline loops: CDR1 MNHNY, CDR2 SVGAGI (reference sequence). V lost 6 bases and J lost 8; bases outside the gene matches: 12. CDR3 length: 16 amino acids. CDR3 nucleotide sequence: TGTGCCAGCAGCCCTGGGACTAGCGGGAGCCTTTTGCAGCAGTACTTC. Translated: CASSPGTSGSLLQQYF.

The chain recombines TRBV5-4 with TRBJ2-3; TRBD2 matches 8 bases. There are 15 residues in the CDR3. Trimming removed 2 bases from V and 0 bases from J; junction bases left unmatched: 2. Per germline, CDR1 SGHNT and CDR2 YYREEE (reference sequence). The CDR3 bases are TGTGCCAGCAGCTTCGGGGGGGCTAGCACAGATACGCAGTATTTT. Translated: CASSFGGASTDTQYF.

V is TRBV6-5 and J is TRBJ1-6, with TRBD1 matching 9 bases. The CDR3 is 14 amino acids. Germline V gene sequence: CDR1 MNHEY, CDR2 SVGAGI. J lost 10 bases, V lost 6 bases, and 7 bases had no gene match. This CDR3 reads CASSPGTGNSPLHF. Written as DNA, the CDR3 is TGTGCCAGCAGCCCCGGGACAGGGAACTCACCCCTCCACTTT.

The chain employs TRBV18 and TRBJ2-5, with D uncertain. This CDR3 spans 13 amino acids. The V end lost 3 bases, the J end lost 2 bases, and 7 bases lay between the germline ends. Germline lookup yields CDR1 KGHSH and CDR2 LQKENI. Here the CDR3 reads CASSPYGQETQYF. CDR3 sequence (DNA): TGTGCCAGCTCACCTTACGGGCAAGAGACCCAGTACTTC.

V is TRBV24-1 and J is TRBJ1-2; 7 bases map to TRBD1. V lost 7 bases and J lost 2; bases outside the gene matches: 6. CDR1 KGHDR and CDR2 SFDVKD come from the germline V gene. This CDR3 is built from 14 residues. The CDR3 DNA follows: TGTGCCACCAGCCCATTGACAGGGAACTATGGCTACACCTTC. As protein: CATSPLTGNYGYTF.

The CDR3 region is CASSQDRWTSHNEQFF. In DNA form, the CDR3 reads TGCGCCAGCAGCCAAGATCGTTGGACTTCCCACAATGAGCAGTTCTTC. J is TRBJ2-1 and V is TRBV4-3, with D maybe TRBD2 (5 bases). V dropped 0 bases and J dropped 5 bases, with 14 bases sitting between them. This CDR3 spans 16 amino acids. Germline V gene sequence: CDR1 LGHNA, CDR2 YSLEER.

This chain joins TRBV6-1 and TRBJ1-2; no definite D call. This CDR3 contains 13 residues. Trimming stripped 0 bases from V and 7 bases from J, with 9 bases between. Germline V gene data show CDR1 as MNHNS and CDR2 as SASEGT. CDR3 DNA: TGTGCCAGCAGTGAAGCCGGCGGGGTTGGCTACACCTTC. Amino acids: CASSEAGGVGYTF.

The DNA for the CDR3 is TGTGCCACCAGTGATTTCCTCAGCGGGAGCTCCTACAATGAGCAGTTCTTC. Protein product: CATSDFLSGSSYNEQFF. J is TRBJ2-1 and V is TRBV24-1; 8 bases map to TRBD2. V was clipped by 1 base and J by 0 bases; unmatched bases: 4. The germline gives CDR1 KGHDR, CDR2 SFDVKD. The length of the CDR3 is 17 residues.

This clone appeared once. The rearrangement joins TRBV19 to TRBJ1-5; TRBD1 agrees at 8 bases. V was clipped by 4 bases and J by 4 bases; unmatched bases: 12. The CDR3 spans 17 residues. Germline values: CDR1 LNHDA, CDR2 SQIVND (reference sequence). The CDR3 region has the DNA TGTGCCAGTAGTAGACTTTGGACAGGGAGCGATAATCAGCCCCAGCATTTT. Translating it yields CASSRLWTGSDNQPQHF.